Below, one T cell receptor (beta chain) is given with its context. Its antigen is currently unknown. These data are taken from a study of T cell repertoires in cytomegalovirus infection. CDR1 and CDR2 (germline): MNHNS, SASEGT. The CDR3 sequence is 15 residues long. Trimming pared 4 bases from V and 5 bases from J, leaving 17 bases between. From the reads, TCRdb called clonotypes with MiXCR, one entry per CDR3 protein. Of 60,000 to 80,000 distinct CDR3 sequences listed, around 20% were seen once; the top ten hold 60% to 75%. The chain recombines TRBV6-1 with TRBJ2-5; no definite D call. This clonotype was sampled from a human donor in good health (CMV status not recorded). Some clones in this sample may be carry-over from other donors' samples. The specimen comprised CD8+ T cells from cultured PBMCs, sampled from culture after CMV antigen stimulation. Here the CDR3 DNA reads TGTGCCAGCAGTGTCCGGAGACTGGGCCGCGAGACCCAGTACTTC. Its translation: CASSVRRLGRETQYF.